The next 32 T cell receptor beta chains were all read from a single sample in a study of radiotherapy plus CTLA-4 blockade in lung cancer. Here immunoSEQ multiplex PCR was the method, and the copy in TCRdb shows in-frame clones only, minus some. This sample has fewer than 150,000 clones; 75% to 80% occur once, and the top ten carry approximately 5.5%. The starting material was peripheral blood, obtained from a patient treated with radiotherapy plus ipilimumab. The receptors were sampled from a human donor with non-small cell lung cancer who had a partial response to radiotherapy plus ipilimumab.

The chain has TRBV28 and TRBJ2-5; 10 bases align to TRBD2. V dropped 6 bases and J dropped 6; count of bases not matched to a gene: 10. CDR1 is MDHEN and CDR2 is SYDVKM in the germline V gene. This CDR3 comprises 15 residues. CDR3 in DNA: TGTGCCAGCAGCAAAAGCGGGAGGGCCGGGAAGACCCAGTACTTC. Translation gives CASSKSGRAGKTQYF.

This clone was found a few times. The chain employs TRBV7-9 and TRBJ2-1, with 11 bases aligning to TRBD2. V shed 2 bases, J shed 9 bases, and the junction held 12 bases outside the gene matches. Germline CDR1 SEHNR, CDR2 FQNEAQ (reference sequence). This CDR3 spans 17 amino acids. In DNA, the CDR3 is TGTGCCAGCAGCTTATTTATTGGGCTAGCGGGAGGAGTTGAGCAGTTCTTC. Amino acids: CASSLFIGLAGGVEQFF.

V is TRBV28 and J is TRBJ1-4; unclear D gene. From germline, CDR1 is MDHEN and CDR2 SYDVKM. The germline V and J ends were trimmed by 6 bases and 0 bases, with 11 bases remaining between them. The CDR3 is 15 amino acids. CDR3 protein: CASSTPSATNEKLFF. The CDR3 DNA follows: TGTGCCAGCAGCACTCCAAGTGCAACTAATGAAAAACTGTTTTTT.

J is TRBJ1-2 and V is TRBV20-1; D remains unclear. Deletions cut 6 bases from V and 5 bases from J, with 10 bases between. CDR3 length: 11 amino acids. CDR1 and CDR2 (germline): DFQATT, SNEGSKA (reference sequence). CDR3 in amino acids: CSAPPEYGYTF. The CDR3 coding sequence is TGCAGTGCCCCCCCGGAGTATGGCTACACCTTC.

This sequence joins TRBV5-6 and TRBJ2-2; D possibly corresponds to TRBD2 (6 bases). Between the trimmed V and J ends, which lost 2 bases and 2 bases, there was a span of 10 bases. CDR3 length: 15 residues. Germline CDR1 is SGHDT and CDR2 is YYEEEE. The CDR3 spells CASSFGGPNTGELFF. CDR3 DNA sequence: TGTGCCAGCAGCTTCGGAGGGCCTAACACCGGGGAGCTGTTTTTT.

This clone appeared once. The gene calls are TRBV23-1 and TRBJ2-7; 7 nucleotides agree with TRBD2. TRBV23-1 belongs to the ORF category, with a function that is uncertain. The V segment lost 4 bases and the J segment 1 base; nucleotides outside the gene matches: 7. The CDR3 runs 15 residues. The CDR3 here is CASSLGGSCSYEQYV. Written as DNA, the CDR3 is TGCGCCAGCAGTCTGGGGGGGTCCTGTTCCTACGAGCAGTACGTC.

The DNA of the CDR3 is TGTGCCAGCAGGAGCACAGGGGGGAACACTGAAGCTTTCTTT. This translates into CASRSTGGNTEAFF. The chain uses TRBV6-1 and TRBJ1-1, with 8 bases identical to TRBD1. The CDR3 is 14 residues long. Germline CDR1 reads MNHNS; CDR2 reads SASEGT. With 6 bases clipped from V and 1 base from J, the junction kept 4 bases outside the gene matches.

The V call is TRBV4-3, the J call TRBJ1-4, with a weak D call TRBD1 (6 bases). The V gene's germline CDR1 is LGHNA and CDR2 YSLEER. The germline V and J ends were trimmed by 2 bases and 6 bases, with 16 bases remaining between them. There are 16 residues in the CDR3. The chain's CDR3 is CASSQPSGRGHEKLFF. As DNA, the CDR3 is TGCGCCAGCAGCCAACCATCCGGGCGGGGGCATGAAAAACTGTTTTTT.

The rearrangement joins TRBV4-1 to TRBJ1-1; D is unclear. The CDR3 is 17 residues long. Trimming shortened V by 1 base and J by 7 bases, and 22 bases separated the two germline ends. Per the germline V gene, CDR1 is MGHRA and CDR2 is YSYEKL. Here the CDR3 DNA reads TGCGCCAGCAGCCAAGGTTTGGGCGGGATTCTTAAAAATGAAGCTTTCTTT. As protein: CASSQGLGGILKNEAFF.

CDR3 in amino acids: CASSVDQYNEQFF. CDR3 in DNA: TGTGCCAGCAGCGTAGACCAGTACAATGAGCAGTTCTTC. The chain carries TRBV9 and TRBJ2-1; D gene uncertain. The CDR3 has 13 residues. Trimming stripped 0 bases from V and 4 bases from J, with 5 bases between. Germline CDR1 reads SGDLS; CDR2 reads YYNGEE.

The chain carries TRBV5-5 and TRBJ2-3, with D possibly matching TRBD2 (5 bases). CDR1 SGHKS and CDR2 YYEKEE come from the germline V gene (reference sequence). Trimming pared 0 bases from V and 6 bases from J, leaving 8 bases between. The CDR3 runs to 13 residues. The CDR3 protein is CASSLDRGDTQYF. The DNA for the CDR3 is TGTGCCAGCAGCTTGGACAGAGGGGATACGCAGTATTTT.

The genes are TRBV18 and TRBJ1-2, with 7 bases matching TRBD1. Losses at the gene ends were 4 bases for V and 8 bases for J; bases not matched to a gene: 10. This CDR3 has 14 amino acids. Germline assignment: CDR1 KGHSH and CDR2 LQKENI. The CDR3 nucleotides read TGTGCCAGCTCACGACAGGGCGAGGGAGACGGCTACACCTTC. Its protein is CASSRQGEGDGYTF.

The V gene is TRBV5-6, the J gene TRBJ1-5; 8 bases line up with TRBD1. Unmatched junction bases numbered 8, after V lost 4 bases and J lost 5 bases. Looked up from germline, CDR1 is SGHDT and CDR2 is YYEEEE. CDR3 length: 15 amino acids. CDR3 residues: CASSIQDRGHQPQHF. Written as DNA, the CDR3 is TGTGCCAGCAGCATACAAGACAGGGGACATCAGCCCCAGCATTTT.

The V gene is TRBV4-1, the J gene TRBJ1-5; 7 bases align to TRBD1. Germline V gives CDR1 MGHRA, CDR2 YSYEKL. V gave up 1 base and J gave up 0 bases; unmatched junction bases: 9. The CDR3 consists of 18 residues. The CDR3 coding sequence is TGCGCCAGCAGCCAAGGACAGGGATACGGATATAGCAATCAGCCCCAGCATTTT. Translation gives CASSQGQGYGYSNQPQHF.

The genes are TRBV6-6 and TRBJ1-2; tentative D call: TRBD1 (6 bases). Deletions cut 3 bases from V and 2 bases from J, with 13 bases between. Germline CDR1 and CDR2: MNHNY and SVGAGI (reference sequence). The CDR3 loop spans 15 amino acids. The CDR3 sequence is CASSYPGGANYGYTF. Written as DNA, the CDR3 is TGTGCCAGCAGTTATCCGGGGGGCGCGAACTATGGCTACACCTTC.

The chain couples TRBV7-2 to TRBJ2-1; TRBD2 is a possible D gene (6 bases). V lost 1 base, J lost 14 bases, and 12 bases lay in between. CDR3 size: 12 residues. The germline CDR1 and CDR2 sequences are SGHTA and FQGNSA. The CDR3 here is CASSLEGLDKFF. The DNA for the CDR3 is TGTGCCAGCAGCTTAGAGGGACTCGATAAGTTCTTC.

V usage is TRBV6-5 and J usage is TRBJ2-1, with TRBD2 identical over 10 bases. The trim removed 6 bases at V and 11 bases at J, leaving 7 bases unmatched. This CDR3 has 13 residues. Germline V CDR1 and CDR2: MNHEY, SVGAGI. The CDR3 DNA is TGTGCCAGCAGAGAGACTAGCGGGCTCAAGCAGTTCTTC. It yields the protein CASRETSGLKQFF.

V gene TRBV7-2 combines with J gene TRBJ2-7; 10 nucleotides agree with TRBD2. The CDR3 extends over 18 amino acids. Trimming at V came to 4 bases and at J to 0 bases, leaving 12 bases not matched to a gene. Germline V gene sequence: CDR1 SGHTA, CDR2 FQGNSA. This CDR3 is CASSSPVTSGVSSYEQYF. As DNA, the CDR3 is TGTGCCAGCAGCTCCCCGGTTACTAGCGGGGTTAGCTCCTACGAGCAGTACTTC.

The sample holds a few counts of this clone. The V gene is TRBV5-4, the J gene TRBJ2-6; 7 bases agree with TRBD1. Losses at the gene ends were 0 bases for V and 0 bases for J; bases not matched to a gene: 9. Germline assignment: CDR1 SGHNT and CDR2 YYREEE (reference sequence). The CDR3 has 19 amino acids. The CDR3 sequence: CASSLGGRGTSSGANVLTF. The CDR3 bases are TGTGCCAGCAGCTTGGGGGGCAGGGGGACAAGCTCTGGGGCCAACGTCCTGACTTTC.

CDR3 region: CASSLAGDSNSNQPQHF. DNA of the CDR3: TGCGCCAGCAGCTTGGCCGGGGACAGCAATAGCAATCAGCCCCAGCATTTT. The J gene is TRBJ1-5, the V gene TRBV5-1, with TRBD1 matching 7 bases. Germline V gives CDR1 SGHRS, CDR2 YFSETQ. The V segment lost 0 bases and the J segment 0 bases; nucleotides outside the gene matches: 6. CDR3 length equals 17 residues.

There are a few counts of this clone. The chain uses TRBV5-6 and TRBJ1-4; D might be TRBD1 (5 bases). Trimming took off 0 bases at V and 6 bases at J, with 6 bases between the two ends. Germline V lookup: CDR1 SGHDT, CDR2 YYEEEE. The CDR3 consists of 13 residues. The CDR3 reads CASSLGRDEKLFF. CDR3 DNA: TGTGCCAGCAGCTTGGGCAGGGATGAAAAACTGTTTTTT.

This clone occurred a few times. The chain couples TRBV4-1 to TRBJ2-5, with 10 bases identical to TRBD2. Germline lookup yields CDR1 MGHRA and CDR2 YSYEKL. This CDR3 has 18 amino acids. V lost 1 base to trimming and J lost 7 bases; unmatched junction nucleotides: 15. CDR3 nucleotide sequence: TGCGCCAGCAGCCAAGCGAACCTAGCGGGAGCCGCTTTTGTGACCCAGTACTTC. It encodes CASSQANLAGAAFVTQYF.

V and J are TRBV27 and TRBJ1-1, with a possible D match to TRBD1 (6 bases). Germline V CDR1 and CDR2: MNHEY, SMNVEV (reference sequence). Trimming left V 3 bases short and J 4 bases short, with 18 bases between. The CDR3 extends over 16 amino acids. The CDR3, as DNA: TGTGCCAGCAGTTTGTCTCCCACGGTAGGGGGCACTGAAGCTTTCTTT. Translation gives CASSLSPTVGGTEAFF.

The CDR3: CASSPNGGVNTEAFF. DNA for the CDR3: TGTGCCAGCAGTCCGAACGGGGGTGTGAACACTGAAGCTTTCTTT. The genes are TRBV27 and TRBJ1-1, with D perhaps TRBD1 (5 bases). In germline, CDR1 is MNHEY, CDR2 SMNVEV (reference sequence). Between the trimmed V and J ends, which lost 5 bases and 0 bases, there was a span of 13 bases. The CDR3 loop spans 15 amino acids.

This clone has ten or more counts. The V and J genes are TRBV7-9 and TRBJ2-6; a weak D match, TRBD1 (5 bases). The CDR3 length is 16 residues. Germline V gives CDR1 SEHNR, CDR2 FQNEAQ (reference sequence). V was clipped by 7 bases and J by 0 bases, with 13 bases between them. The CDR3 reads CASILPQDSGANVLTF. For the CDR3, the DNA is TGTGCCAGCATCCTACCACAGGACTCTGGGGCCAACGTCCTGACTTTC. Full variable domain (missing parts from reference TRBV7-9 and TRBJ2-6): DTGVSQNPRHKITKRGQNVTFRCDPISEHNRLYWYRQTLGQGPEFLTYFQNEAQLEKSRLLSDRFSAERPKGSFSTLEIQRTEQGDSAMYLCASILPQDSGANVLTFGAGSRLTVL.

J is TRBJ2-2 and V is TRBV7-2; a weak D match, TRBD1 (5 bases). The germline V gene has CDR1 SGHTA and CDR2 FQGNSA. The CDR3 runs to 15 residues. V was cut by 5 bases and J by 6 bases, with 16 bases left in between. CDR3 amino acids: CASSGTGRFAGELFF. CDR3 DNA: TGTGCCAGCAGCGGAACAGGACGGTTCGCCGGGGAGCTGTTTTTT.

The rearrangement uses TRBV4-1 and TRBJ2-1; a weak D match, TRBD1 (5 bases). CDR3 length: 16 amino acids. Germline lookup yields CDR1 MGHRA and CDR2 YSYEKL. Trimming left V 3 bases short and J 0 bases short, with 12 bases between. CDR3 nucleotides: TGCGCCAGCAGCCAGGGGCGGTTTCGCTCCTACAATGAGCAGTTCTTC. It yields the protein CASSQGRFRSYNEQFF.

The CDR3 DNA reads TGTGCCAGTACCACGGGACAGGGTTTGGCGAACACTGAAGCTTTCTTT. Protein product: CASTTGQGLANTEAFF. The genes are TRBV19 and TRBJ1-1; 9 bases match TRBD1. This CDR3 comprises 16 residues. Looked up from germline, CDR1 is LNHDA and CDR2 is SQIVND (reference sequence). The J segment lost 1 base and the V segment lost 7 bases, leaving 10 bases of the junction unmatched. Complete variable domain (other parts from reference TRBV19 and TRBJ1-1): DGGITQSPKYLFRKEGQNVTLSCEQNLNHDAMYWYRQDPGQGLRLIYYSQIVNDFQKGDIAEGYSVSREKKESFPLTVTSAQKNPTAFYLCASTTGQGLANTEAFFGQGTRLTVV.

The rearrangement links TRBV9 to TRBJ2-5; no clear D gene. V dropped 2 bases and J dropped 1 base, with 6 bases sitting between them. The CDR3 length is 13 residues. Germline-derived CDR1 and CDR2 are SGDLS and YYNGEE. The CDR3 protein is CASSVHSQETQYF. The CDR3, as DNA: TGTGCCAGCAGCGTCCACAGCCAAGAGACCCAGTACTTC.

The count of this clone is one. The rearrangement joins TRBV29-1 to TRBJ2-2; possible D gene TRBD2, 6 bases. This CDR3 is built from 14 residues. CDR1 and CDR2 (germline): SQVTM, ANQGSEA. V was pared by 7 bases and J by 0 bases, with 12 bases between. CDR3 sequence: CSAHGGSNTGELFF. In nucleotides, the CDR3 is TGCAGCGCCCACGGGGGATCGAACACCGGGGAGCTGTTTTTT.

This chain joins TRBV5-1 and TRBJ2-3; 8 bases match TRBD2. CDR3 length: 16 residues. The trim removed 0 bases at V and 2 bases at J, leaving 5 bases unmatched. Germline V CDR1 and CDR2: SGHRS, YFSETQ. CDR3 sequence (DNA): TGCGCCAGCAGCTTGGATCTAGCGGGTAACACAGATACGCAGTATTTT. This sequence encodes CASSLDLAGNTDTQYF.

V usage is TRBV5-5 and J usage is TRBJ1-1; 8 nucleotides align to TRBD1. Trimming removed 4 bases from V and 0 bases from J; junction bases left unmatched: 8. This CDR3 has 16 amino acids. Germline assignment: CDR1 SGHKS and CDR2 YYEKEE (reference sequence). CDR3 nucleotide sequence: TGTGCCAGCAGCCCGCGACAGGGGATAATGAACACTGAAGCTTTCTTT. Encoded protein: CASSPRQGIMNTEAFF.